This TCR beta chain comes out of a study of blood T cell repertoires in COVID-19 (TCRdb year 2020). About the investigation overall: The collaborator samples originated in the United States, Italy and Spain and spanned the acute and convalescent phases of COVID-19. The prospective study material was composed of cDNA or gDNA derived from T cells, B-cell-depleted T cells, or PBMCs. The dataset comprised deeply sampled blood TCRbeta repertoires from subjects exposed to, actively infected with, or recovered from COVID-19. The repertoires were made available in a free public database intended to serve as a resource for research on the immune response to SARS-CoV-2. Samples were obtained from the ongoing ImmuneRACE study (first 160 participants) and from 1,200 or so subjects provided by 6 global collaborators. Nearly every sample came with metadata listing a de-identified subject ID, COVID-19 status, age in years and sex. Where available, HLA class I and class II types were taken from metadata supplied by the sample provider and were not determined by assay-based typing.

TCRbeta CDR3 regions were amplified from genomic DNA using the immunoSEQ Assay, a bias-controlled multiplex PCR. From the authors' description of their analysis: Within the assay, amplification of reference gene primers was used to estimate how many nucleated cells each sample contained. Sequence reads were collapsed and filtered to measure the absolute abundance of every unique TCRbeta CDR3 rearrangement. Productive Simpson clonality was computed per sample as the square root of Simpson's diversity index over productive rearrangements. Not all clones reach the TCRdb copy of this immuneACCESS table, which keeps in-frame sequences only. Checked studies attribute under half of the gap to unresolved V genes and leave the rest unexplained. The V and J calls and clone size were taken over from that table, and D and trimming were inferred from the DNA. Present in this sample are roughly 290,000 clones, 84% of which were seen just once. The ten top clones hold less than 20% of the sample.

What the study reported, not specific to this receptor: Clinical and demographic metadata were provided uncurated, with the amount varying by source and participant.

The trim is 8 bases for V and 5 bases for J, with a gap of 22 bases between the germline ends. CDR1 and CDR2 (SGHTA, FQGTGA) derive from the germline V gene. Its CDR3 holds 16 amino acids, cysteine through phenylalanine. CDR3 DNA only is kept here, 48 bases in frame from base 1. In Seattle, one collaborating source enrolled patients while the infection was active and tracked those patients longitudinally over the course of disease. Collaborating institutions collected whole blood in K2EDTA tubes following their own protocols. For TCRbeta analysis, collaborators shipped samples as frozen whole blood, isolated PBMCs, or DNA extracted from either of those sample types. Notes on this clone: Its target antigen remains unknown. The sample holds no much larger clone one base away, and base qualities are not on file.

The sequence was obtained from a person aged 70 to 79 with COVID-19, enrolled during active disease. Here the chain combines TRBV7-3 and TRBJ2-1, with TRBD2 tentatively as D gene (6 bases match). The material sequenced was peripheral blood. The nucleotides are TGTGCCAGCCAGTTGGGGGGAGCTCGGGGACACAATGAGCAGTTCTTC. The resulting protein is CASQLGGARGHNEQFF.